The present entry profiles one T cell receptor (beta chain) with its context. The antigen remains unidentified. Here immunoSEQ multiplex PCR was the method, and the copy in TCRdb shows in-frame clones only, minus some. The data hold 80,000 to 90,000 clones, with approximately 92% observed a single time. V lost 2 bases to trimming and J lost 4 bases, with 6 bases between them. CDR3 length equals 12 residues. The germline CDR1 and CDR2 sequences are SQVTM and ANQGSEA. The data originate from a study of Tregs in tolerant kidney transplant recipients. Findings and caveats of the study: Validation in larger populations is needed because few patients were studied.

CD4+CD25+CD127- Tregs, CD4+CD25- non-Tregs, CD4 and CD8 cells were sorted. The TCR comes from a human donor in good health. The genes are TRBV29-1 and TRBJ2-1, with no clear D. Sequencing was carried out using CD8+ T cells from blood. The CDR3 here is CSVEKEYNEQFF. CDR3 DNA: TGCAGCGTTGAAAAAGAATACAATGAGCAGTTCTTC.